Below, 15 T cell receptor beta chains from the same sample are listed, as sequenced in a study of T cell changes during pregnancy in multiple sclerosis. Some clones are missing from TCRdb's copy, which holds only in-frame ones; the method was immunoSEQ multiplex PCR. Among 40,000 or so clones listed, nearly 90% were seen once. The sequencing here drew on CD8+ T cells from peripheral blood mononuclear cells, taken in the first trimester of pregnancy. Receptors originate from a female donor with multiple sclerosis, enrolled in a pregnancy study.

V and J are TRBV7-9 and TRBJ2-1; no clear D. V was pared by 4 bases and J by 8 bases, with 12 bases between. The CDR3 covers 13 residues. The germline V gene has CDR1 SEHNR and CDR2 FQNEAQ (reference sequence). CDR3: CASSSPTRDEQFF. The CDR3 DNA sequence: TGTGCCAGCAGCTCACCCACTCGGGATGAGCAGTTCTTC.

The chain carries TRBV7-9 and TRBJ2-3; 10 bases agree with TRBD2. Trimming took 0 bases from V and 2 from J; bases not matched to a gene: 5. The CDR3 is 17 residues long. Germline lookup yields CDR1 SEHNR and CDR2 FQNEAQ (reference sequence). CDR3 sequence (DNA): TGTGCCAGCAGCTTAGCGTCGCTAGCGGGGGTCACAGATACGCAGTATTTT. Protein sequence: CASSLASLAGVTDTQYF.

The chain carries TRBV7-7 and TRBJ2-5; 7 nucleotides agree with TRBD2. The germline V gene has CDR1 SSHAT and CDR2 FNYEAQ (reference sequence). The CDR3 contains 11 residues. DNA for the CDR3: TGTGCTGGAGGGAGGGGAGAGACCCAGTACTTC. Protein product: CAGGRGETQYF.

J is TRBJ2-3 and V is TRBV6-1; 10 bases agree with TRBD1. Germline V gene lookup returns CDR1 MNHNS and CDR2 SASEGT. This CDR3 comprises 14 residues. V gave up 4 bases and J gave up 6 bases; unmatched junction bases: 4. This CDR3 reads CASSGGQGTDTQYF. The CDR3 nucleotides read TGTGCCAGCAGTGGGGGACAGGGGACGGATACGCAGTATTTT.

The V call is TRBV6-5, the J call TRBJ1-3; 8 bases align to TRBD1. V dropped 0 bases and J dropped 0; count of bases not matched to a gene: 1. Germline V gene lookup returns CDR1 MNHEY and CDR2 SVGAGI. This CDR3 comprises 16 residues. CDR3 bases: TGTGCCAGCAGTTACTCGACAGGGGCCTCTGGAAACACCATATATTTT. Protein: CASSYSTGASGNTIYF.

This chain uses TRBV5-5 with TRBJ1-4, with 8 bases that match TRBD1. The junction had 7 bases not matched to a gene; V was cut back by 1 base and J by 8 bases. This CDR3 region has 15 residues. Germline V gives CDR1 SGHKS, CDR2 YYEKEE (reference sequence). The CDR3, as DNA: TGTGCCAGCAGCTTGTACACAGGGGGTGAGGAAAAACTGTTTTTT. Amino acid sequence: CASSLYTGGEEKLFF. Full variable domain (missing parts from reference TRBV5-5 and TRBJ1-4): DAGVTQSPTHLIKTRGQQVTLRCSPISGHKSVSWYQQVLGQGPQFIFQYYEKEERGRGNFPDRFSARQFPNYSSELNVNALLLGDSALYLCASSLYTGGEEKLFFGSGTQLSVL.

The V and J genes are TRBV5-6 and TRBJ1-3; tentatively, D is TRBD1 (5 bases). V was cut by 0 bases and J by 0 bases, with 13 bases left in between. Germline loops: CDR1 SGHDT, CDR2 YYEEEE. The CDR3 loop spans 17 amino acids. This CDR3 reads CASSLGAGSNSGNTIYF. In nucleotides, the CDR3 is TGTGCCAGCAGCTTGGGGGCAGGGTCTAACTCTGGAAACACCATATATTTT.

V is TRBV19 and J is TRBJ1-6; D gene ambiguous. There are 17 residues in the CDR3. V lost 0 bases and J 7 bases, leaving 16 bases between the germline ends. Germline V gives CDR1 LNHDA, CDR2 SQIVND (reference sequence). The CDR3, as DNA: TGTGCCAGTAGTATAGATGTTTCGGCGAGGTCCAATTCACCCCTCCACTTT. It specifies CASSIDVSARSNSPLHF.

V usage is TRBV7-3 and J usage is TRBJ2-5, with 8 positions matching TRBD2. The CDR3 extends over 16 amino acids. CDR1 is SGHTA, CDR2 FQGTGA, per germline. Trimming cost V 5 bases and J 2 bases; bases outside gene matches: 10. The CDR3 DNA is TGTGCCAGCAGCCCCGGACTAAGCGGGGGACAAGAGACCCAGTACTTC. Translation gives CASSPGLSGGQETQYF. Drawing the rest from reference TRBV7-3 and TRBJ2-5, the complete variable domain is GAGVSQTPSNKVTEKGKYVELRCDPISGHTALYWYRQSLGQGPEFLIYFQGTGAADDSGLPNDRFFAVRPEGSVSTLKIQRTERGDSAVYLCASSPGLSGGQETQYFGPGTRLLVL.

This sequence joins TRBV10-3 and TRBJ1-1; D is unresolved. From germline, CDR1 is ENHRY and CDR2 SYGVKD. The CDR3 has 14 residues. Trimming removed 2 bases from V and 7 bases from J, with 14 bases in between. CDR3 in DNA: TGTGCCATCAGTGAGCCGCGGCGTGCGGATGAAGCTTTCTTT. Translation gives CAISEPRRADEAFF.

The chain has TRBV6-1 and TRBJ1-1; 8 bases are a match to TRBD1. Looked up from germline, CDR1 is MNHNS and CDR2 is SASEGT. The trim removed 0 bases at V and 6 bases at J, leaving 6 bases unmatched. This CDR3 contains 15 residues. CDR3 in amino acids: CASSEAPGQVAEAFF. CDR3 nucleotide sequence: TGTGCCAGCAGTGAAGCGCCGGGACAGGTTGCTGAAGCTTTCTTT.

This sequence joins TRBV6-1 and TRBJ1-2; 7 positions match TRBD1. Germline V gene data show CDR1 as MNHNS and CDR2 as SASEGT. Trimming removed 2 bases from V and 5 bases from J; junction bases left unmatched: 8. The CDR3 extends over 15 amino acids. The chain's CDR3 is CASSETGTVTYGYTF. The CDR3 bases are TGTGCCAGCAGTGAAACCGGGACAGTTACTTATGGCTACACCTTC.

The J gene is TRBJ2-1, the V gene TRBV4-2; 8 bases align to TRBD2. Germline CDR1 LGHNA, CDR2 YNFKEQ. V dropped 3 bases and J dropped 1; count of bases not matched to a gene: 14. This CDR3 is built from 19 residues. CDR3 sequence (DNA): TGTGCCAGCAGCCAGGGTGTTGATTCTCCGGGGGGGTCCTACAATGAGCAGTTCTTC. This sequence encodes CASSQGVDSPGGSYNEQFF.

This chain uses TRBV2 with TRBJ1-5, with a weak D call TRBD1 (6 bases). The CDR3 runs to 14 residues. Germline V lookup: CDR1 SNHLY, CDR2 FYNNEI. V was clipped by 4 bases and J by 6 bases, with 13 bases between them. The CDR3 DNA reads TGTGCCAGCAGTGCACAGGGTACTGGTCAGCCCCAGCATTTT. Its translation: CASSAQGTGQPQHF.

This chain joins TRBV11-2 and TRBJ2-7; 8 nucleotides align to TRBD1. Germline CDR1 SGHAT, CDR2 FQNNGV. With 5 bases clipped from V and 5 bases from J, the junction kept 11 bases outside the gene matches. This CDR3 region has 15 residues. CDR3 DNA sequence: TGTGCCAGCAGCCCGACCCAGGGGGCTTCCAACGAGCAGTACTTC. This encodes CASSPTQGASNEQYF.